This is a list of T cell receptor beta chains from one sample in a study of cytomegalovirus exposure and HLA in healthy donors. Here immunoSEQ multiplex PCR was the method, and the copy in TCRdb shows in-frame clones only, minus some. Altogether about 150,000 clones are present, 50% to 75% being singletons, with the ten largest covering roughly 2.5%. The source material was PBMCs. All receptors come from a woman aged 35 to 49 in good health and CMV-seronegative. The CDR3 runs from the conserved cysteine through the conserved F or W. Fields, in order: V gene, CDR3 protein.

v_gene: TRBV7-9; CDR3aa: CASSYSDTEAFF
v_gene: TRBV30; CDR3aa: CAYQFGRGKTDTQYF
v_gene: TRBV18; CDR3aa: CASSPLTGQGANGYTF
v_gene: TRBV2; CDR3aa: CASSEALLGAPAQETQYF
v_gene: TRBV15; CDR3aa: CATSKEAGGINTIYF
v_gene: TRBV4-2; CDR3aa: CASRSGGAADTQYF
v_gene: TRBV7-2; CDR3aa: CASSPEAWQPQHF
v_gene: TRBV30; CDR3aa: CAWGHRGVGYTF
v_gene: TRBV15; CDR3aa: CATSKGQGTQYF
v_gene: TRBV20-1; CDR3aa: CSARANRELFF
v_gene: TRBV5-4; CDR3aa: CASSFERNQPQHF
v_gene: TRBV15; CDR3aa: CATGGTSVGNEQFF
v_gene: TRBV27; CDR3aa: CASSRLGTDTQYF
v_gene: TRBV5-1; CDR3aa: CASSLEGGRSEQYF
v_gene: TRBV9; CDR3aa: CASSVGGATNEKLFF
v_gene: TRBV28; CDR3aa: CASSLEGYDTQYF
v_gene: TRBV9; CDR3aa: CASSVGTGGSRYNEQFF
v_gene: TRBV5-1; CDR3aa: CASSWGTSGRDTQYF
v_gene: TRBV10-3; CDR3aa: CATRDRGRSNQPQHF
v_gene: TRBV15; CDR3aa: CATSRRRESARGYTF
v_gene: TRBV27; CDR3aa: CASSQIAGGLGWATNEKLFF
v_gene: TRBV5-1; CDR3aa: CASSLDSEAFF
v_gene: TRBV10-1; CDR3aa: CASSRRENTEAFF
v_gene: TRBV5-1; CDR3aa: CASSSGQPAPYGYTF
v_gene: TRBV7-3; CDR3aa: CASSLGGGSYEQYF
v_gene: TRBV9; CDR3aa: CASSVGGGGNNEQFF
v_gene: TRBV2; CDR3aa: CASSPGTGNYGCTF
v_gene: TRBV19; CDR3aa: CASSTGKVGEKLFF
v_gene: TRBV2; CDR3aa: CASSDTSGGAPETQYF
v_gene: TRBV7-2; CDR3aa: CASSLGPGWAEAFF
v_gene: TRBV28; CDR3aa: CASSPPSSGRVTSPLHF
v_gene: TRBV6-1; CDR3aa: CASSDRDNTEAFF
v_gene: TRBV4-3; CDR3aa: CASSQDTQDRGPLHF
v_gene: TRBV25-1; CDR3aa: CASRRGTDTQYF
v_gene: TRBV5-4; CDR3aa: CASSFTHREFEAFF
v_gene: TRBV2; CDR3aa: CASSALTGQETQYF
v_gene: TRBV19; CDR3aa: CASSILGQGSSYEQYF
v_gene: TRBV28; CDR3aa: CASKGEYEYINQPQHF
v_gene: TRBV5-1; CDR3aa: CASSPGTGGTDTQYF
v_gene: TRBV11-2; CDR3aa: CASSLDSRGETQYF
v_gene: TRBV11-1; CDR3aa: CASSPVRDKATEAFF
v_gene: TRBV30; CDR3aa: CAWSGLADNEQFF
v_gene: TRBV21-1; CDR3aa: CASGGQGPEAFF
v_gene: TRBV9; CDR3aa: CASTLRGTDSPLHF
v_gene: TRBV5-4; CDR3aa: CASSLPLTGKDGYTF
v_gene: TRBV28; CDR3aa: CASSFRGTYGYTF
v_gene: TRBV5-1; CDR3aa: CASSLRGQGEVLTF
v_gene: TRBV5-4; CDR3aa: CASSTDRETQYF
v_gene: TRBV5-4; CDR3aa: CASSYGQRATNEKLFF
v_gene: TRBV4-1; CDR3aa: CASSQDHPGRSGANVLTF
v_gene: TRBV28; CDR3aa: CASSLSGGDAGELFF
v_gene: TRBV4-1; CDR3aa: CASSPRQWGVSTDTQYF
v_gene: TRBV28; CDR3aa: CASISPTGVLNEQFF
v_gene: TRBV11-3; CDR3aa: CASSIGQGSDTQYF